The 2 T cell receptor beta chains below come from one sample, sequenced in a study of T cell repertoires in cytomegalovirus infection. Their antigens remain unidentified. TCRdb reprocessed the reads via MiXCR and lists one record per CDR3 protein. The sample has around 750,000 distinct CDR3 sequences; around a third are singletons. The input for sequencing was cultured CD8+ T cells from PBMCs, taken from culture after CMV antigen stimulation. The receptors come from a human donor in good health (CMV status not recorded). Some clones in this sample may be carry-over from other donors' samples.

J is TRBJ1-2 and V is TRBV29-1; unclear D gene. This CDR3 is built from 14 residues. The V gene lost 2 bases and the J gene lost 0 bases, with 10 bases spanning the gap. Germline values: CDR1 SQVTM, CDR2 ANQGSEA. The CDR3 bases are TGCAGCGTTGAATCGGGCCAGACTAACTATGGCTACACCTTC. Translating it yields CSVESGQTNYGYTF.

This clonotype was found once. CDR3 sequence: CASSQEGGSYYNSPLHF. CDR3 bases: TGCGCCAGCAGCCAAGAGGGGGGGAGCTACTATAATTCACCCCTCCACTTT. V and J are TRBV4-1 and TRBJ1-6, with D maybe TRBD1 (5 bases). Germline CDR1 and CDR2: MGHRA and YSYEKL. This CDR3 is built from 17 residues. The V end lost 0 bases, the J end lost 3 bases, and 12 bases lay between the germline ends.